The rows below give T cell receptor beta chains drawn from one sample of a study of blood T cell repertoires in COVID-19. The repertoire was sequenced with immunoSEQ multiplex PCR; TCRdb's copy has only in-frame clones and lacks some. The sample shows under 450,000 clones, 70% to 90% of them seen only once. The sample consisted of peripheral blood. These receptors originate from a woman aged 55 to 70 with COVID-19, enrolled during active disease. Each CDR3 is given with its conserved first and last residue. The order of the fields is D gene, V gene, J gene, clone size, CDR3 protein, CDR3 DNA. D genes are given only for firm matches. Part of the rows lack a size; the others show once, few, many or a class for expanded clones.

-	TRBV5-1	TRBJ1-1	-	CASSLKGGTEAFF	TGCGCCAGCAGCTTGAAAGGGGGCACTGAAGCTTTCTTT
-	TRBV14	TRBJ2-7	-	CASSQEWGGGEQYF	TGTGCCAGCAGCCAAGAATGGGGGGGCGGCGAGCAGTACTTC
-	TRBV24-1	TRBJ2-2	few	CATSSRTGELFF	TGTGCCACCAGTTCGAGAACCGGGGAGCTGTTTTTT
-	TRBV7-3	TRBJ1-2	-	CASRLKAGRAAANYGYTF	TGTGCCAGCAGGCTTAAGGCGGGGAGGGCAGCAGCTAACTATGGCTACACCTTC
-	TRBV25-1	TRBJ1-1	once	CASSELVGPYTEAFF	TGTGCCAGCAGTGAATTGGTGGGGCCTTACACTGAAGCTTTCTTT
-	TRBV6-5	TRBJ2-7	-	CASSYSGSGRAEQYF	TGTGCCAGCAGTTACTCGGGCAGCGGTCGGGCCGAGCAGTACTTC
-	TRBV2	TRBJ2-3	-	CASSEVGATDTQYF	TGTGCCAGCAGTGAAGTTGGAGCTACGGATACGCAGTATTTT
-	TRBV27	TRBJ1-5	-	CASSLSMGYNQPQHF	TGTGCCAGCAGTTTATCGATGGGCTACAATCAGCCCCAGCATTTT
TRBD1	TRBV2	TRBJ1-5	few	CASSLTGGTLNQPQHF	TGTGCCAGCAGTCTGACAGGGGGAACCTTAAATCAGCCCCAGCATTTT
-	TRBV28	TRBJ1-2	-	CASTTPGIGYTF	TGTGCCAGCACCACCCCAGGGATCGGCTACACCTTC
-	TRBV11-2	TRBJ1-4	-	CASSLVPAAGVGEKLFF	TGTGCCAGCAGCTTAGTACCTGCCGCCGGGGTGGGGGAAAAACTGTTTTTT
TRBD2	TRBV5-6	TRBJ2-1	-	CASSSLAGFYNEQFF	TGTGCCAGCAGCTCTCTAGCGGGGTTCTACAATGAGCAGTTCTTC
TRBD1	TRBV18	TRBJ1-4	-	CASSPAGTENEKLFF	TGTGCCAGCTCACCAGCCGGGACAGAAAATGAAAAACTGTTTTTT
-	TRBV6-2/TRBV6-3	TRBJ1-2	-	CASSYSNWGPNYGYTF	TGTGCCAGCAGTTACTCGAATTGGGGCCCAAACTATGGCTACACCTTC
-	TRBV4-1	TRBJ1-3	-	CASSQGAAAGNTIYF	TGCGCCAGCAGCCAAGGGGCAGCGGCGGGAAACACCATATATTTT
-	TRBV9	TRBJ2-3	-	CASSGRGLITDTQYF	TGTGCCAGCAGCGGACGCGGCCTCATCACAGATACGCAGTATTTT
-	TRBV28	TRBJ2-5	-	CASSPMRETQYF	TGTGCCAGCAGTCCCATGAGGGAGACCCAGTACTTC
TRBD1	TRBV2	TRBJ2-7	-	CASRQGLYEQYF	TGTGCCAGCAGACAGGGGCTTTATGAGCAGTACTTC
-	TRBV9	TRBJ1-1	-	CASSATGTTEAFF	TGTGCCAGCAGCGCTACAGGGACAACTGAAGCTTTCTTT
-	TRBV6-5	TRBJ1-5	-	CASSSQRTANQPQHF	TGTGCCAGCAGTTCTCAGAGGACAGCTAATCAGCCCCAGCATTTT
TRBD1	TRBV7-9	TRBJ2-7	-	CASSLAGQVEEQYF	TGTGCCAGCAGCTTAGCCGGACAGGTGGAAGAGCAGTACTTC
TRBD2	TRBV7-3	TRBJ2-3	-	CASSLGHGTSGGTDTQYF	TGTGCCAGCAGCTTAGGGCACGGGACTAGCGGAGGCACAGATACGCAGTATTTT
-	TRBV27	TRBJ1-5	once	CASSYGSNQPQHF	TGTGCCAGCAGTTACGGTAGCAATCAGCCCCAGCATTTT